The 3 T cell receptor beta chains below come from one sample, sequenced in a study of response to subunit inactivated influenza vaccine. TCRdb reanalysed the RT-PCR reads using MiXCR and keeps one entry per CDR3 protein. Among about 830,000 distinct CDR3 sequences, around 20% were seen once, and the ten largest hold approximately 11%. Sequences were derived from PBMCs from blood, sampled less than 6 days after vaccination. The receptors come from a middle-aged man who received an inactivated influenza vaccine.

This clonotype was seen ten or more times. The J gene is TRBJ2-3, the V gene TRBV28, with 14 bases fitting TRBD2. The CDR3 has 19 amino acids. Per germline, CDR1 MDHEN and CDR2 SYDVKM. With 1 base clipped from V and 2 bases from J, the junction kept 8 bases outside the gene matches. The CDR3 coding sequence is TGTGCCAGCAGTTTATCGGGACTAGCGGGGGTTTCGTTCACAGATACGCAGTATTTT. Translating gives CASSLSGLAGVSFTDTQYF.

This rearrangement joins TRBV6-5 to TRBJ1-1; D might be TRBD1 (5 bases). Germline V gene sequence: CDR1 MNHEY, CDR2 SVGAGI. The V and J ends lost 0 bases and 10 bases respectively, with 9 bases between them. The CDR3 contains 12 residues. The CDR3 sequence: CASSYSYGTAFF. For the CDR3, the DNA is TGTGCCAGCAGTTACTCGTACGGGACAGCTTTCTTT.

The chain joins TRBV7-8 to TRBJ1-1; tentative D call: TRBD1 (5 bases). Trimming shortened V by 2 bases and J by 4 bases, and 14 bases separated the two germline ends. CDR1 is SGHVS, CDR2 FQNEAQ, per germline. The CDR3 has 15 residues. The CDR3, as DNA: TGTGCCAGCAGCTTATCAATGACAGTCGGCACTGAAGCTTTCTTT. Its translation is CASSLSMTVGTEAFF.